Below, 17 T cell receptor beta chains from the same sample are listed, as sequenced in a study of blood T cell repertoires in COVID-19. The method was immunoSEQ multiplex PCR; TCRdb's version includes in-frame clones alone and lacks a portion of them. This repertoire shows under 75,000 clones, about 70% found once; its top ten account for less than 20%. The sample consisted of peripheral blood. The source is a woman between 50 and 59 years old with active or convalescent COVID-19.

The rearrangement links TRBV19 to TRBJ2-1, with 10 nucleotides matching TRBD1. Losses at the gene ends were 3 bases for V and 4 bases for J; bases not matched to a gene: 3. The CDR3 is 15 amino acids. Germline-derived CDR1 and CDR2 are LNHDA and SQIVND (reference sequence). Here the CDR3 reads CASSMRTGGYNEQFF. The CDR3 region has the DNA TGTGCCAGTAGTATGAGGACAGGGGGGTACAATGAGCAGTTCTTC.

This clone was seen a few times. This rearrangement joins TRBV7-8 to TRBJ2-5; D is perhaps TRBD1 (5 bases). The germline CDR1 and CDR2 sequences are SGHVS and FQNEAQ. The CDR3 spans 19 residues. V lost 0 bases and J lost 2, with 22 bases in between. CDR3 sequence: CASSLAPRAMTAGQETQYF. CDR3 sequence (DNA): TGTGCCAGCAGCTTAGCGCCCAGGGCTATGACGGCCGGACAAGAGACCCAGTACTTC.

The V gene is TRBV5-1, the J gene TRBJ1-1; TRBD1 matches at 7 bases. Per the germline V gene, CDR1 is SGHRS and CDR2 is YFSETQ. J was trimmed by 2 bases and V by 0 bases; bases with no gene match: 7. The CDR3 is made up of 16 amino acids. In DNA form, the CDR3 reads TGCGCCAGCAGCTTGGCCCGCACAGGGGCCAACACTGAAGCTTTCTTT. The encoded protein is CASSLARTGANTEAFF.

The chain has TRBV6-1 and TRBJ1-1; D gene ambiguous. Trimming cost V 3 bases and J 0 bases, with 20 bases left between them. CDR3 length equals 18 residues. CDR1 is MNHNS and CDR2 is SASEGT in the germline V gene. The CDR3 reads CASSELSFRRTVNTEAFF. The DNA of the CDR3 is TGTGCCAGCAGTGAGCTATCTTTCCGGAGGACGGTGAACACTGAAGCTTTCTTT.

The gene calls are TRBV10-3 and TRBJ2-7; 7 bases match TRBD2. This CDR3 has 15 amino acids. CDR1 and CDR2 from the germline V gene are ENHRY and SYGVKD. The ends lost 3 bases at V and 0 bases at J; junction bases unmatched: 5. The DNA of the CDR3 is TGTGCCATCAGTGAAGGCGGGAGCCCCTCCTACGAGCAGTACTTC. Protein product: CAISEGGSPSYEQYF.

This clone was counted a single time. The chain links TRBV7-6 to TRBJ2-7; 8 bases map to TRBD2. Germline lookup yields CDR1 SGHVS and CDR2 FNYEAQ. The ends lost 5 bases at V and 4 bases at J; junction bases unmatched: 10. CDR3 length equals 15 residues. CDR3 bases: TGTGCCAGCAGCCGCGCCGGACTAGCTTTTTACGAGCAGTACTTC. It yields the protein CASSRAGLAFYEQYF.

The rearrangement uses TRBV19 and TRBJ1-5; TRBD1 matches at 9 bases. There are 16 residues in the CDR3. CDR1 and CDR2 (germline): LNHDA, SQIVND (reference sequence). With 6 bases clipped from V and 4 bases from J, the junction kept 10 bases outside the gene matches. Here the CDR3 reads CASSETGTGRNQPQHF. The CDR3 region has the DNA TGTGCCAGTAGCGAGACCGGGACAGGGCGTAATCAGCCCCAGCATTTT.

The sample holds many counts of this clone. Other DNA sequences from this sample encode an identical CDR3 as well. The J gene is TRBJ2-2, the V gene TRBV3-1 (or the pseudogene TRBV3-2); weak D call: TRBD2 (5 bases). The germline V gene has CDR1 LGHDT and CDR2 YNNKEL (reference sequence). V was shortened by 7 bases and J by 1 base, with 13 bases between the two germline ends. The CDR3 totals 15 residues. The CDR3 DNA reads TGTGCCAGCACTCAAGGGAGCGTGAACACCGGGGAGCTGTTTTTT. It translates to CASTQGSVNTGELFF.

This clone was seen repeatedly, ten times or more. This rearrangement joins TRBV28 to TRBJ2-1; maybe TRBD1 (6 bases). In germline, CDR1 is MDHEN, CDR2 SYDVKM. CDR3 size: 16 residues. Trimming took 1 base from V and 8 from J, leaving 18 bases between them. The CDR3 coding sequence is TGTGCCAGCAGTTTATTCGGGCAGGGGCGTAGAGATGAGCAGTTCTTC. Translation gives CASSLFGQGRRDEQFF.

The sample holds one count of this clone. This chain uses TRBV2 with TRBJ1-1, with D uncertain. The CDR3 has 15 amino acids. V lost 0 bases to trimming and J lost 5 bases, with 13 bases between them. Per the germline V gene, CDR1 is SNHLY and CDR2 is FYNNEI. CDR3 loop: CASSEARRRTTEAFF. The CDR3 DNA is TGTGCCAGCAGTGAAGCGCGGAGGAGAACAACTGAAGCTTTCTTT.

The J gene is TRBJ2-7, the V gene TRBV11-2; no firm D call. The CDR3 is 13 residues long. The ends were cut back, 4 bases at V and 0 bases at J, with 7 bases in the middle. Germline V gene lookup returns CDR1 SGHAT and CDR2 FQNNGV. For the CDR3, the DNA is TGTGCCAGCAGCTCCGACTTCTCCTACGAGCAGTACTTC. Translating gives CASSSDFSYEQYF.

The J gene is TRBJ2-1, the V gene TRBV24-1, with 13 positions matching TRBD2. Germline V gene data show CDR1 as KGHDR and CDR2 as SFDVKD. The CDR3 extends over 15 amino acids. Unmatched junction bases numbered 2, after V lost 4 bases and J lost 6 bases. CDR3 nucleotides: TGTGCCACCAGTGACCGACTAGCGGGAGGCAATGAGCAGTTCTTC. This encodes CATSDRLAGGNEQFF.

This clone was counted a few times. The chain recombines TRBV30 with TRBJ2-5, with 10 bases fitting TRBD1. The J segment lost 3 bases and the V segment lost 5 bases, leaving 6 bases of the junction unmatched. The CDR3 runs to 14 residues. Germline values: CDR1 GTSNPN, CDR2 SVGIG (reference sequence). CDR3 loop: CAWGQGEYKETQYF. CDR3 DNA: TGTGCCTGGGGACAGGGGGAATACAAAGAGACCCAGTACTTC.

The chain employs TRBV5-1 and TRBJ2-3, with D perhaps TRBD2 (7 bases). Germline CDR1 reads SGHRS; CDR2 reads YFSETQ. The germline V and J ends were trimmed by 5 bases and 1 base, with 20 bases remaining between them. This CDR3 is built from 17 residues. CDR3 in DNA: TGCGCCAGCAGTCCGGGACGGGGGGCCTTGGGCACAGATACGCAGTATTTT. Protein: CASSPGRGALGTDTQYF.

This clone occurred a few times. This rearrangement joins TRBV10-1 to TRBJ2-7; no reliable D call. Per the germline V gene, CDR1 is WNHNN and CDR2 is SYGVQD (reference sequence). There are 14 residues in the CDR3. Trimming shortened V by 3 bases and J by 2 bases, and 11 bases separated the two germline ends. In DNA form, the CDR3 reads TGCGCCAGCAGTGACACAGTCCTCCCCTACGAGCAGTACTTC. Translation: CASSDTVLPYEQYF.

The V call is TRBV7-6, the J call TRBJ1-4; tentatively, D is TRBD1 (6 bases). CDR3 size: 17 residues. The V gene lost 4 bases and the J gene lost 0 bases, with 15 bases spanning the gap. Germline-derived CDR1 and CDR2 are SGHVS and FNYEAQ. CDR3 in amino acids: CASSSQAGVATNEKLFF. The CDR3 region has the DNA TGTGCCAGCAGCTCCCAGGCAGGGGTTGCAACTAATGAAAAACTGTTTTTT. Supplemented by reference TRBV7-6 and TRBJ1-4, the full variable domain reads GAGVSQSPRYKVTKRGQDVALRCDPISGHVSLYWYRQALGQGPEFLTYFNYEAQQDKSGLPNDRFSAERPEGSISTLTIQRTEQRDSAMYRCASSSQAGVATNEKLFFGSGTQLSVL.

V is TRBV5-4 and J is TRBJ2-1; no firm D call. Trimming removed 2 bases at V and 7 bases at J, with 7 bases between. The CDR3 has 12 amino acids. Germline assignment: CDR1 SGHNT and CDR2 YYREEE (reference sequence). CDR3 coding DNA: TGTGCCAGCAGCTTTGAAGCAAATGAGCAGTTCTTC. Translated, it gives CASSFEANEQFF.